This T cell receptor beta chain was sequenced in a study of T cells in narcolepsy. This table comes from immunoSEQ multiplex PCR, and its TCRdb copy is limited to in-frame clones, with some not included. The sample consists of tens of thousands of clones, 60% to 85% of them appearing once. Losses at the gene ends were 2 bases for V and 4 bases for J; bases not matched to a gene: 7. CDR1 is SGHRS, CDR2 YFSETQ, per germline. This CDR3 has 16 amino acids. The clonotype comes from a human donor in good health. Sequenced: memory (CD45RA-) CD4+ T cells from blood. This chain connects TRBV5-1 to TRBJ2-5; 11 bases are shared with TRBD2. The chain's CDR3 is CASSFTSGSGGETQYF. The DNA of the CDR3 is TGCGCCAGCAGCTTTACTAGCGGGAGTGGGGGAGAGACCCAGTACTTC.